The following is a TCR beta chain sequence with its context. Its specificity is not known. The V gene's germline CDR1 is WSHSY and CDR2 SAAADI. CDR3 length equals 14 residues. V shed 6 bases and J shed 4 bases, with 15 bases lying between them. The sample comes from a study of vaccination and CD4 T cells after COVID-19. The Oncomine TCR Beta short-read assay was what sequenced the DNA obtained from cultured CD4+ T cells. TCRdb re-called the PCR reads through MiXCR, storing one row per CDR3 protein. Counted here are roughly 10,000 distinct CDR3 sequences, roughly 24% occurring once; the ten biggest clones make up about 23%. Documented treatment: approximately nine-day PBMC culture with coronavirus spike peptide pools or control peptides (ViraFEST assay). Every well contained around 2.2 million PBMCs, which were grown with 10 IU/ml IL-2 and 9 to 10 ug/ml peptide pools.

The sequenced sample was CD4+ T cells from blood, cultured in vitro, obtained after SARS-CoV-2 vaccination. This sequence originates from a human donor who had recovered from COVID-19. V is TRBV10-2 and J is TRBJ1-2; D remains ambiguous. The CDR3 is CASRGFGRSYGYTF. CDR3 coding DNA: TGCGCCAGCAGGGGCTTCGGACGTAGCTATGGCTACACCTTC.